This TCR beta chain was profiled in a study of blood T cell repertoires in COVID-19. About the study: The samples span acute and convalescent COVID-19 from the United States, Italy and Spain. Sources were T cells, B-cell-depleted T cells, or PBMCs; the material itself was cDNA or gDNA.

Authors' analysis steps: Reference gene primer amplification gave nucleated cell count estimates. The table came from immunoSEQ multiplex PCR; TCRdb's copy has only in-frame clones and leaves some out. V, J and clone size derive from that table, while D and trimming were established from the DNA sequence. The table has around 200,000 clones, under 85% seen once; the top ten hold approximately 6.2%. CDR1 is SQVTM and CDR2 is ANQGSEA in the germline V gene. This CDR3 has 13 residues. The ends were cut back, 2 bases at V and 8 bases at J, with 13 bases in the middle. The sequence was obtained from a woman aged 40 to 50 with acute or convalescent COVID-19. Sequences were obtained from peripheral blood. The chain employs TRBV29-1 and TRBJ1-5; D may be TRBD1 (6 bases). Here the CDR3 reads CSVEYSPGEPQHF. CDR3 nucleotides: TGCAGCGTTGAATACAGCCCAGGGGAGCCCCAGCATTTT.